This entry is about one TCR beta chain. Its matching antigen is unknown. Following RNA extraction, reverse transcription yielded cDNA that acted as the sequencing template. Produced via immunoSEQ multiplex PCR; TCRdb's table is partial and in-frame only. Of roughly 220,000 clones listed, over 60% are singletons. The CDR3 consists of 16 residues. CDR1 and CDR2 (germline): SGDLS, YYNGEE. V shed 7 bases and J shed 1 base, with 20 bases lying between them. This sample was taken from a study of CD8+ T cells in alopecia areata. Treatment described: oral pan-JAK inhibitor, 5-10 mg twice daily. Study outcomes and limitations: Sharing of TCR sequences between patients (possibly for HLA-related reasons) was less clear than in mice.

The sequence derives from a human donor with alopecia areata. Source: CD4+ T cells sorted from blood, taken at week 44, from a patient treated with tofacitinib. The chain recombines TRBV9 with TRBJ1-1; no definite D call. The CDR3 DNA sequence: TGTGCCAGCTCTCGACCCGTCGGGAGAGGGAACACTGAAGCTTTCTTT. This translates into CASSRPVGRGNTEAFF.